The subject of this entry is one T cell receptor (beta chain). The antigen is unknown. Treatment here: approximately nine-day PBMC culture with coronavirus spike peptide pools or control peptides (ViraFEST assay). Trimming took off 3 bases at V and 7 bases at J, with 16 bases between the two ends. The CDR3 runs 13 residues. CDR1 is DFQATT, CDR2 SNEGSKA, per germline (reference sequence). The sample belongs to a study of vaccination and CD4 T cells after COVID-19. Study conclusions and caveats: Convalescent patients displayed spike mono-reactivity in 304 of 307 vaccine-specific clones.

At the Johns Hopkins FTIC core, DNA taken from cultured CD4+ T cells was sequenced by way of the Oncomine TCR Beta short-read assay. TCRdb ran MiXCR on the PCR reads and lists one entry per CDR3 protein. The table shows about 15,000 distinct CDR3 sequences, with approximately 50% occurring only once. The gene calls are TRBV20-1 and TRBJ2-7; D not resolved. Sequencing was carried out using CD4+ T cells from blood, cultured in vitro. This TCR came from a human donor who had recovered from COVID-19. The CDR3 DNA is TGCAGTGCTAGGGCTAGGCCTATGGGGGAGCAGTACTTC. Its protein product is CSARARPMGEQYF.